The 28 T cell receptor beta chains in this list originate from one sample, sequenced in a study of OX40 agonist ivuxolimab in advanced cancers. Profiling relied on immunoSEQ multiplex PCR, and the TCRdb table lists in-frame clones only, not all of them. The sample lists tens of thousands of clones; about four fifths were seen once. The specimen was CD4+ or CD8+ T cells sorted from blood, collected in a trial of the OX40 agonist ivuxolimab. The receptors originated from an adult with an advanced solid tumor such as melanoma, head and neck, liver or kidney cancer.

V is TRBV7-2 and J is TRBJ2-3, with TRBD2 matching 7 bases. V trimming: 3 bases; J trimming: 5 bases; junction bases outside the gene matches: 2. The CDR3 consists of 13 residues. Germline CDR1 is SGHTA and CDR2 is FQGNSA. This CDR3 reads CASSFAGEDTQYF. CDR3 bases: TGTGCCAGCAGCTTCGCGGGAGAAGATACGCAGTATTTT.

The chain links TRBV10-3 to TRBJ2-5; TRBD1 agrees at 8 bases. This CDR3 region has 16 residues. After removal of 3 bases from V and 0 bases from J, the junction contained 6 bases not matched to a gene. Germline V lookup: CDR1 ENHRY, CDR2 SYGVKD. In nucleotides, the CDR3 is TGTGCCATCAGTGAAAACGACAGGGGTAACCAAGAGACCCAGTACTTC. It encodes CAISENDRGNQETQYF.

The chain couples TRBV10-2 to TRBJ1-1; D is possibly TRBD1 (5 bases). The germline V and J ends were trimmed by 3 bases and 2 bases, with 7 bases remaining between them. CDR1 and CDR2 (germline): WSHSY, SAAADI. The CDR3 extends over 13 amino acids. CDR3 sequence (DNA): TGCGCCAGCAGTGACAGGGCCAACACTGAAGCTTTCTTT. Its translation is CASSDRANTEAFF.

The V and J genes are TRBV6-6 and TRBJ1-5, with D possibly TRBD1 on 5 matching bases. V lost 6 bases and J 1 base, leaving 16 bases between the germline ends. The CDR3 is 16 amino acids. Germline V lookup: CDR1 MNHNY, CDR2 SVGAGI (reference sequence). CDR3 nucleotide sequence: TGTGCCAGCAGAACACGAGGGGAATTCAGCAATCAGCCCCAGCATTTT. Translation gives CASRTRGEFSNQPQHF.

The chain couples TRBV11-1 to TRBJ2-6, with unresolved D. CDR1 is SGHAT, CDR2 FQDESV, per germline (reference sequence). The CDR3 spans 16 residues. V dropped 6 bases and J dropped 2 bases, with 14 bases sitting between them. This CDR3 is CASRQTVVAGANVLTF. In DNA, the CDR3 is TGTGCCAGCAGACAAACTGTGGTTGCTGGGGCCAACGTCCTGACTTTC.

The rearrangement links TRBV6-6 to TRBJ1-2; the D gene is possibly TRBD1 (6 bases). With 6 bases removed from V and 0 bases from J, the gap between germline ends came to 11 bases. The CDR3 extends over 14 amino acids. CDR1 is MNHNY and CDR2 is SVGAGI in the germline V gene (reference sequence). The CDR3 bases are TGTGCCAGCAGCCCGGACAGAGCTAACTATGGCTACACCTTC. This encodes CASSPDRANYGYTF.

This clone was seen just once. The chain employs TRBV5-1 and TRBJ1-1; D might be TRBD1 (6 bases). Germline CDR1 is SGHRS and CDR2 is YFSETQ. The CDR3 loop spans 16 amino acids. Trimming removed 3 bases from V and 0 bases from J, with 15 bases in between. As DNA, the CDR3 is TGCGCCAGCAGCTCGGGGACACACACTATGAACACTGAAGCTTTCTTT. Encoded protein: CASSSGTHTMNTEAFF.

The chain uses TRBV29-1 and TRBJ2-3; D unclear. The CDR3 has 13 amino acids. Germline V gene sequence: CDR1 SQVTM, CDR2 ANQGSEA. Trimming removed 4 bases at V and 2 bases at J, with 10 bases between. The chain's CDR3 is CSVVSRNTDTQYF. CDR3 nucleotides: TGCAGCGTTGTGTCCAGAAACACAGATACGCAGTATTTT.

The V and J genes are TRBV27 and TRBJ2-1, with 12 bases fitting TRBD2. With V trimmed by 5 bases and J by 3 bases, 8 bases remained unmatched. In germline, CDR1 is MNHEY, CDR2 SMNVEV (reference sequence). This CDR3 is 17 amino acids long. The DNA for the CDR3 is TGTGCCAGCAGTCCATGGACTAGCGGGGTTGGCTACAATGAGCAGTTCTTC. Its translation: CASSPWTSGVGYNEQFF.

CDR3 in DNA: TGTGCCAGTAGTGGCAACTGGGATACGCAGTATTTT. Translation: CASSGNWDTQYF. The rearrangement joins TRBV19 to TRBJ2-3; D gene ambiguous. Trimming stripped 5 bases from V and 6 bases from J, with 9 bases between. Per the germline V gene, CDR1 is LNHDA and CDR2 is SQIVND (reference sequence). This CDR3 contains 12 residues.

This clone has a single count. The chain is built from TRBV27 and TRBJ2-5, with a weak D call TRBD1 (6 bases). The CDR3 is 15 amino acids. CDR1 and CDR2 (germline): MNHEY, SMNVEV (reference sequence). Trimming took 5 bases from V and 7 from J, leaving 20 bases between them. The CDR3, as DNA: TGTGCCAGCAGTCAAACCGGACAGAGGGGTGGGACCCAGTACTTC. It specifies CASSQTGQRGGTQYF.

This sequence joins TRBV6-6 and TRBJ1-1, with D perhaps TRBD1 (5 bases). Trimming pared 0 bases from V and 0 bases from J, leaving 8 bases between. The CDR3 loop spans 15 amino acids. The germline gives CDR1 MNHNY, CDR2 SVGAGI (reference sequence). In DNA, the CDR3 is TGTGCCAGCAGTTACTCGAGGGGTTTGAACACTGAAGCTTTCTTT. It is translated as CASSYSRGLNTEAFF.

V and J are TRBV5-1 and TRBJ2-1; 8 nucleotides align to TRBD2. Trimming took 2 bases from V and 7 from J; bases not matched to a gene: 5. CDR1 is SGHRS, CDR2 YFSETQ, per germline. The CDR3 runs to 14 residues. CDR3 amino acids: CASSFGGELNEQFF. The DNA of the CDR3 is TGCGCCAGCAGCTTCGGGGGGGAACTGAATGAGCAGTTCTTC.

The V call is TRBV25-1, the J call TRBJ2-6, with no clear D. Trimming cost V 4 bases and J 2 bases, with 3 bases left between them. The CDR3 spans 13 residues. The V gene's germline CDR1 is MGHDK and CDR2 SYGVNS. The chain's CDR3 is CASSVPGANVLTF. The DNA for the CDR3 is TGTGCCAGCAGTGTTCCTGGGGCCAACGTCCTGACTTTC.

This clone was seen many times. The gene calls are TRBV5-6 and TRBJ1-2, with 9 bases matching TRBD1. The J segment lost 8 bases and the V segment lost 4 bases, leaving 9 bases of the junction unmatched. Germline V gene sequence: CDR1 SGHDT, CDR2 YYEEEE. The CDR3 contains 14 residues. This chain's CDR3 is CASSGRDRAFGYTF. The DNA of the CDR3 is TGTGCCAGCAGCGGCCGGGACAGGGCTTTCGGCTACACCTTC.

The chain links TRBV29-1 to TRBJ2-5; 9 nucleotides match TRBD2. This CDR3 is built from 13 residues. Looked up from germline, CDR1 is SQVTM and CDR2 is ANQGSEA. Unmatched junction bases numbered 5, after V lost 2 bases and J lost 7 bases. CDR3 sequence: CSVESSGAGTQYF. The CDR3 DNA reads TGCAGCGTTGAATCTAGCGGGGCTGGGACCCAGTACTTC.

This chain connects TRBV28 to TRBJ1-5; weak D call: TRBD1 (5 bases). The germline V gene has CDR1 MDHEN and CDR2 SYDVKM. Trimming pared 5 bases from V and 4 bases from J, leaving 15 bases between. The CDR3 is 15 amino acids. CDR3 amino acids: CASSGAGTGNQPQHF. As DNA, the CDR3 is TGTGCCAGCAGTGGCGCGGGGACTGGGAATCAGCCCCAGCATTTT.

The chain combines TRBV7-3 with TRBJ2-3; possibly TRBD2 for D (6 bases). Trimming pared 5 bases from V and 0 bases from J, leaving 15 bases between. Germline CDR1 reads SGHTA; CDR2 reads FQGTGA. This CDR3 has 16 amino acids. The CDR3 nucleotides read TGTGCCAGCAGCCCCCAGGTAGCGGCTAGCACAGATACGCAGTATTTT. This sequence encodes CASSPQVAASTDTQYF.

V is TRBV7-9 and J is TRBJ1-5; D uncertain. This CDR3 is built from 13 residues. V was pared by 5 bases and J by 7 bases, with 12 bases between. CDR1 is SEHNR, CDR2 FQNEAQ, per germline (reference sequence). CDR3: CASSRREEQPQHF. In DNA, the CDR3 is TGTGCCAGCAGCCGACGGGAAGAGCAGCCCCAGCATTTT.

The CDR3 DNA reads as TGTGCCAGCAGCTACTCTGGAAACACCATATATTTT. Protein sequence: CASSYSGNTIYF. The chain combines TRBV5-4 with TRBJ1-3; D not resolved. CDR1 and CDR2 from the germline V gene are SGHNT and YYREEE (reference sequence). V was trimmed by 3 bases and J by 0 bases, leaving 1 base between them. The CDR3 has 12 amino acids.

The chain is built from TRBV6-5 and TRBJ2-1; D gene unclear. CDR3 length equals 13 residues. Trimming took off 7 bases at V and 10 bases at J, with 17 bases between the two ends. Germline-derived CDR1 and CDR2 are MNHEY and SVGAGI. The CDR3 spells CASTPNGGDEQFF. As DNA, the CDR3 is TGTGCCAGCACCCCTAACGGCGGCGACGAGCAGTTCTTC.

CDR3 protein: CASSTPGTTGANVLTF. Here the CDR3 DNA reads TGTGCCAGCAGTACGCCAGGGACTACTGGGGCCAACGTCCTGACTTTC. The chain combines TRBV27 with TRBJ2-6, with 7 bases lining up with TRBD2. CDR3 length equals 16 residues. V shed 5 bases and J 2 bases; nucleotides not matched to a gene: 6. Germline assignment: CDR1 MNHEY and CDR2 SMNVEV (reference sequence).

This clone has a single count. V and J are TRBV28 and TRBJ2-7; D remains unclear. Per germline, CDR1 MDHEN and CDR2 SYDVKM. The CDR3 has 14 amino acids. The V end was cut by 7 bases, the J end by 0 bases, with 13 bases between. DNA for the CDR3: TGTGCCAGCACCCCCGCGGACGGCTCCTACGAGCAGTACTTC. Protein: CASTPADGSYEQYF.

CDR3 loop: CASNRQWLGNYEQYF. In DNA, the CDR3 is TGTGCCAGCAATAGACAGTGGCTCGGTAACTACGAGCAGTACTTC. This chain connects TRBV2 to TRBJ2-7; TRBD1 is a possible D gene (5 bases). Germline values: CDR1 SNHLY, CDR2 FYNNEI. The CDR3 is 15 residues long. V lost 7 bases and J 3 bases, leaving 19 bases between the germline ends.

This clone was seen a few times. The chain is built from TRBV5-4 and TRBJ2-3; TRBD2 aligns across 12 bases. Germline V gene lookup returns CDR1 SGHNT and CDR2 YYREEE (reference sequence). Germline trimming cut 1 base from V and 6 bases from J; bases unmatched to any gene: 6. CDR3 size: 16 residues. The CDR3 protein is CASSLRLAGGLDTQYF. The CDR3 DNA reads TGTGCCAGCAGCTTGAGGCTAGCGGGGGGGCTTGATACGCAGTATTTT.

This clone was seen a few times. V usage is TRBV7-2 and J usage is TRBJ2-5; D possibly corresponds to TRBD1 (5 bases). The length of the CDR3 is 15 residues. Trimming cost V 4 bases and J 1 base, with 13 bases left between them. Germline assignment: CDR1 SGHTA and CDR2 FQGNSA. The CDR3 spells CASSYQGSPQETQYF. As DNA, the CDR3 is TGTGCCAGCAGCTATCAGGGCTCACCCCAAGAGACCCAGTACTTC.

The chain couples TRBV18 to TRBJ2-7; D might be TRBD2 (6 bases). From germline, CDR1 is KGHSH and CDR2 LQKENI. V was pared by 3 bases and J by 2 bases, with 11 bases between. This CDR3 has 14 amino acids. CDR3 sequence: CASSPGLQTYEQYF. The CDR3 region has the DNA TGTGCCAGCTCACCCGGACTACAGACCTACGAGCAGTACTTC.

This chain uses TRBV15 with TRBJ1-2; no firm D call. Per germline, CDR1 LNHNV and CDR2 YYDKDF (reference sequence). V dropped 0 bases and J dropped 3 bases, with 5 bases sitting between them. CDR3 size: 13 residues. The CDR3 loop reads CATSRDRDYGYTF. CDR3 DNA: TGTGCCACCAGCAGAGATCGGGACTATGGCTACACCTTC.